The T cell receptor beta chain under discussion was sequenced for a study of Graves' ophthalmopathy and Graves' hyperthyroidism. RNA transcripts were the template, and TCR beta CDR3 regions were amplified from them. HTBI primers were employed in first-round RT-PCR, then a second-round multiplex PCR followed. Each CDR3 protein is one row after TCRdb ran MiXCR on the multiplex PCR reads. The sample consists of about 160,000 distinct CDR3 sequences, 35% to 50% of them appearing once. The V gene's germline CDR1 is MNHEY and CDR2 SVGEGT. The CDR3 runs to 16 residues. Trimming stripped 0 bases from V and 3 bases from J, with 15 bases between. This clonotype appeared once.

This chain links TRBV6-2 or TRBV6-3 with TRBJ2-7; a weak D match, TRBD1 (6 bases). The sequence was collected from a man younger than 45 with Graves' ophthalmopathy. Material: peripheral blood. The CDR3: CASSYSKDQGNYEQYF. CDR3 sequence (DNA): TGTGCCAGCAGTTACTCGAAGGATCAGGGGAACTACGAGCAGTACTTC.